In its sample, the clone carrying this T cell receptor beta chain was seen a few times. Its antigen is still unknown. These data are taken from a study of shared clonotypes between healthy human individuals. About 30,000 T cell genomes (approximately 0.2 ug DNA) went into each sorted-subset replicate. Profiled with immunoSEQ multiplex PCR; TCRdb holds only in-frame clones, not every one. Of under 850,000 clones detected, 55% to 75% appear once; the ten largest clones hold under 2%. The investigators split CD4+ cells into a CD45RA+ naive subset and a CD45RA-negative memory subset. CDR1 is MNHEY and CDR2 is SMNVEV in the germline V gene (reference sequence). This CDR3 comprises 17 residues. Trimming removed 5 bases from V and 0 bases from J; junction bases left unmatched: 10. Study-wide results and limits: Non-shared clonotypes were found to have lower generation probabilities than the clonotypes that were shared by all four of the sorted-subset donors.

Sequenced: memory CD4+ T cells sorted from blood. As to subset: CD45RA-negative fraction. This receptor was obtained from a woman aged 25-40 years in good health. The V and J genes are TRBV27 and TRBJ1-3; 7 nucleotides match TRBD1. The CDR3 reads CASSATPGTASGNTIYF. DNA of the CDR3: TGTGCCAGCAGTGCGACACCTGGGACAGCCTCTGGAAACACCATATATTTT.